There are many counts of the clone carrying this T cell receptor beta chain. Through a sample-barcoded 5' primer and a J-beta primer mix, a second PCR was run for about 6 to 11 cycles. TCRdb reprocessed the 5' RACE reads via MiXCR and lists one record per CDR3 protein. The table includes under 850,000 distinct CDR3 sequences, under 40% detected once. Germline lookup yields CDR1 SGHVS and CDR2 FNYEAQ. V was clipped by 1 base and J by 2 bases, with 12 bases between them. The CDR3 length is 15 residues. The sample originates from a study of blood T cells in healthy people across ages. V is TRBV7-6 and J is TRBJ2-7; no reliable D call. This clonotype originated in a man aged 18 to 29 in good health. The specimen was blood. CDR3 in amino acids: CASSLEVARAYEQYF. CDR3 nucleotide sequence: TGTGCCAGCAGCTTAGAAGTGGCTAGAGCCTACGAGCAGTACTTC.